These T cell receptor beta chains were read from a single sample in a study of blood T cell repertoires in COVID-19. Data came from immunoSEQ multiplex PCR; TCRdb stores just in-frame clones and leaves some out. The sample lists 140,000 or so clones, under 85% seen once, with 8.6% in the top ten. Sequenced material: peripheral blood. These receptor sequences come from a man aged 45-65 years with active or convalescent COVID-19. Both conserved end residues are trimmed from each CDR3. Each record gives: V gene, J gene, CDR3 protein.

v_call: TRBV9
j_call: TRBJ1-4
cdr3_aa: ASSSGTGREKLF

v_call: TRBV6-5
j_call: TRBJ2-7
cdr3_aa: ASKMTVTSYEQY

v_call: TRBV7-9
j_call: TRBJ2-3
cdr3_aa: ASSWEDTPPDTQY

v_call: TRBV29-1
j_call: TRBJ2-3
cdr3_aa: SVAPGVTDTQY

v_call: TRBV7-2
j_call: TRBJ2-7
cdr3_aa: ASSAGTGVGYEQY

v_call: TRBV5-1
j_call: TRBJ1-4
cdr3_aa: ASSLGTGATNEKLF

v_call: TRBV6-6
j_call: TRBJ2-2
cdr3_aa: ASSYTLGHGELF

v_call: TRBV19
j_call: TRBJ2-1
cdr3_aa: ASSLGQGAYNEQF

v_call: TRBV13
j_call: TRBJ2-3
cdr3_aa: ASSPPRKDTQY

v_call: TRBV28
j_call: TRBJ1-5
cdr3_aa: ASSVAGAPPYSQPQH

v_call: TRBV11-2
j_call: TRBJ1-2
cdr3_aa: ASSSIRDRVGYT

v_call: TRBV28
j_call: TRBJ2-2
cdr3_aa: ASSLGGGTYVLGLF

v_call: TRBV5-1
j_call: TRBJ1-2
cdr3_aa: ASSQTGQGVHGYT

v_call: TRBV15
j_call: TRBJ2-1
cdr3_aa: ATSRGGSGLAGQNEQF

v_call: TRBV28
j_call: TRBJ2-7
cdr3_aa: ASRRLAVSYEQY

v_call: TRBV11-2
j_call: TRBJ2-7
cdr3_aa: ASSPRDRGYEQY

v_call: TRBV9
j_call: TRBJ2-3
cdr3_aa: ASSLRGVEGTDTQY

v_call: TRBV4-2
j_call: TRBJ1-1
cdr3_aa: ASTPPSGGAF

v_call: TRBV6-4
j_call: TRBJ2-3
cdr3_aa: ASSEGGRSTDTQY

v_call: TRBV7-3
j_call: TRBJ2-3
cdr3_aa: ASTPNAVADTQY

v_call: TRBV18
j_call: TRBJ1-3
cdr3_aa: ASSPPTGDGNTIY

v_call: TRBV7-9
j_call: TRBJ1-2
cdr3_aa: ASSSDRGRNYGYT

v_call: TRBV19
j_call: TRBJ2-2
cdr3_aa: ASSIRLQVDTGELF

v_call: TRBV27
j_call: TRBJ1-2
cdr3_aa: ASSFIEGALSYGYT

v_call: TRBV28
j_call: TRBJ2-1
cdr3_aa: ASSPGLAGANEQF

v_call: TRBV30
j_call: TRBJ1-5
cdr3_aa: AWSWAGGNQPQH

v_call: TRBV24-1
j_call: TRBJ2-4
cdr3_aa: ATSEGGTGIAKNIQY

v_call: TRBV4-2
j_call: TRBJ2-7
cdr3_aa: ASSQAFAGAPGEQY

v_call: TRBV6-6
j_call: TRBJ1-5
cdr3_aa: ASRSDRGNQPQH

v_call: TRBV11-3
j_call: TRBJ2-2
cdr3_aa: ASSLAQTWNTGELF

v_call: TRBV28
j_call: TRBJ1-2
cdr3_aa: ASSLLGRAGYT

v_call: TRBV19
j_call: TRBJ1-2
cdr3_aa: ASSISQDRGQYT

v_call: TRBV7-2
j_call: TRBJ2-1
cdr3_aa: ASSLRGVLAGGEYNEQF

v_call: TRBV7-2
j_call: TRBJ1-2
cdr3_aa: ASSPGTVYGYT

v_call: TRBV29-1
j_call: TRBJ1-1
cdr3_aa: SVTEIAGATEAF

v_call: TRBV11-1
j_call: TRBJ2-7
cdr3_aa: ASSLDGTGSYEQY